One T cell receptor beta chain is described in this entry. Antigen unknown. The data belong to a study of OX40 agonist ivuxolimab in advanced cancers. TCRdb's table, derived via immunoSEQ multiplex PCR, lists solely in-frame clones and lacks some. The table lists about 18,000 clones, approximately 78% of them singletons. Study-wide results and caveats: Clonal expansion from baseline to week 6 occurred in both CD4+ and CD8+ T cells.

The TCR comes from an adult with an advanced solid tumor such as melanoma, head and neck, liver or kidney cancer. This material consisted of CD4+ or CD8+ T cells sorted from blood, taken in a trial of the OX40 agonist ivuxolimab.

Here the CDR3 DNA reads TGTGCCAGCAGTAAGACAGGGGCCGGCCCCAACACCGGGGAGCTGTTTTTT. This gives the protein CASSKTGAGPNTGELFF. The chain is built from TRBV28 and TRBJ2-2; 8 nucleotides agree with TRBD1. This CDR3 contains 17 residues. Trimming removed 5 bases from V and 2 bases from J; junction bases left unmatched: 10. Germline CDR1 and CDR2: MDHEN and SYDVKM. Based on the CDR3 plus reference TRBV28 and TRBJ2-2, the full variable domain is DVKVTQSSRYLVKRTGEKVFLECVQDMDHENMFWYRQDPGLGLRLIYFSYDVKMKEKGDIPEGYSVSREKKERFSLILESASTNQTSMYLCASSKTGAGPNTGELFFGEGSRLTVL.